The 29 T cell receptor beta chains below all came from one sample that was sequenced in a study of T cell repertoires in cytomegalovirus infection. In TCRdb, the reads were re-called with MiXCR into one record per CDR3 protein. The data contain approximately 490,000 distinct CDR3 sequences, about 11% of them singletons. Sequencing input: PBMCs. These receptors were taken from a human donor in good health (CMV status not recorded). Some clones in this sample may be carry-over from other donors' samples.

This clonotype appeared a few times. V is TRBV3-1 and J is TRBJ1-1, with D perhaps TRBD1 (5 bases). This CDR3 region has 15 residues. Germline CDR1 is LGHDT and CDR2 is YNNKEL (reference sequence). V gave up 0 bases and J gave up 3 bases, with 11 bases separating them. The CDR3 sequence is CASSQEGQGHTEAFF. CDR3 DNA sequence: TGTGCCAGCAGCCAAGAGGGGCAGGGCCACACTGAAGCTTTCTTT.

This clonotype turned up a few times. V and J are TRBV29-1 and TRBJ2-3; the match to TRBD2 covers 13 bases. CDR1 SQVTM and CDR2 ANQGSEA come from the germline V gene. V dropped 2 bases and J dropped 1; count of bases not matched to a gene: 9. This CDR3 comprises 18 residues. The CDR3 DNA sequence: TGCAGCGTTGAACGACTAGCGGGGGGCCGGGGGGGCACAGATACGCAGTATTTT. This translates into CSVERLAGGRGGTDTQYF.

The rearrangement uses TRBV25-1 and TRBJ2-7; 9 bases agree with TRBD2. After removal of 6 bases from V and 6 bases from J, the junction contained 9 bases not matched to a gene. The CDR3 covers 14 residues. The V gene's germline CDR1 is MGHDK and CDR2 SYGVNS. CDR3 protein: CASSASGKVGEQYF. For the CDR3, the DNA is TGTGCCAGCAGCGCTAGCGGGAAGGTGGGCGAGCAGTACTTC.

This clonotype was picked up many times. The V gene is TRBV27, the J gene TRBJ1-1; D unclear. Deletions cut 0 bases from V and 2 bases from J, with 7 bases between. The germline V gene encodes CDR1 MNHEY and CDR2 SMNVEV (reference sequence). This CDR3 region has 14 residues. The CDR3 loop is CASSLSWENTEAFF. The CDR3 DNA reads as TGTGCCAGCAGTTTATCTTGGGAAAACACTGAAGCTTTCTTT.

This clonotype was counted ten times or more. The chain has TRBV20-1 and TRBJ2-5; no reliable D call. V was shortened by 3 bases and J by 5 bases, with 7 bases between the two germline ends. CDR1 and CDR2 from the germline V gene are DFQATT and SNEGSKA (reference sequence). The CDR3 is 11 amino acids. DNA of the CDR3: TGCAGTGCTAGGGTAGGGGAGACCCAGTACTTC. Translating gives CSARVGETQYF.

This clonotype was recorded at least ten times. This chain uses TRBV3-1 with TRBJ1-2; the match to TRBD1 covers 7 bases. V shed 6 bases and J 8 bases; nucleotides not matched to a gene: 12. The germline V gene has CDR1 LGHDT and CDR2 YNNKEL (reference sequence). The CDR3 is 14 residues long. As DNA, the CDR3 is TGTGCCAGCAGTCCCCCGGGACAGCCGTGGGGCTACACCTTC. Translating it yields CASSPPGQPWGYTF.

There are many counts of this clonotype. This chain uses TRBV12-3 or TRBV12-4 with TRBJ1-6; tentatively, D is TRBD1 (5 bases). Trimming removed 6 bases from V and 4 bases from J, with 13 bases in between. The CDR3 sequence is 15 residues long. In DNA, the CDR3 is TGTGCCAGCAGCCAAAGCGGACAATATAATTCACCCCTCCACTTT. Translated: CASSQSGQYNSPLHF.

This clonotype was found many times. V and J are TRBV11-2 and TRBJ2-2, with TRBD1 identical over 8 bases. CDR3 size: 16 residues. The V gene's germline CDR1 is SGHAT and CDR2 FQNNGV. Trimming at V came to 5 bases and at J to 6 bases, leaving 11 bases not matched to a gene. CDR3 amino acids: CASSAQTGVIAGELFF. The CDR3 bases are TGTGCCAGCAGCGCCCAGACAGGGGTCATCGCCGGGGAGCTGTTTTTT.

In this sample, this clonotype turned up many times. The chain carries TRBV28 and TRBJ1-5; D uncertain. The germline V gene has CDR1 MDHEN and CDR2 SYDVKM. The CDR3 loop spans 14 amino acids. V was shortened by 3 bases and J by 9 bases, with 15 bases between the two germline ends. The CDR3 DNA sequence: TGTGCCAGCAGTTTCTGGCAGGCTGGGAGGCCCCAGCATTTT. Translated, it gives CASSFWQAGRPQHF. Together with reference TRBV28 and TRBJ1-5, the CDR3 gives the full variable domain: DVKVTQSSRYLVKRTGEKVFLECVQDMDHENMFWYRQDPGLGLRLIYFSYDVKMKEKGDIPEGYSVSREKKERFSLILESASTNQTSMYLCASSFWQAGRPQHFGDGTRLSIL.

This clonotype has only a few counts. V usage is TRBV5-1 and J usage is TRBJ2-4; D is unclear. The CDR3 runs to 13 residues. Trimming removed 4 bases at V and 4 bases at J, with 9 bases between. CDR1 and CDR2 (germline): SGHRS, YFSETQ. As DNA, the CDR3 is TGCGCCAGCAGCGCCGGACCTAAAAACATTCAGTACTTC. This codes for CASSAGPKNIQYF.

The rearrangement joins TRBV4-2 to TRBJ1-6, with D perhaps TRBD1 (5 bases). V lost 1 base, J lost 10 bases, and 17 bases lay in between. The V gene's germline CDR1 is LGHNA and CDR2 YNFKEQ. The length of the CDR3 is 16 residues. The CDR3: CASSQGGRVNGSPLHF. CDR3 coding DNA: TGTGCCAGCAGCCAAGGGGGCAGGGTGAATGGGTCACCCCTCCACTTT.

J is TRBJ2-2 and V is TRBV7-9; the match to TRBD2 covers 15 bases. The V and J ends lost 5 bases and 4 bases, in that order; junction bases with no gene match: 5. The CDR3 length is 17 residues. CDR1 and CDR2 from the germline V gene are SEHNR and FQNEAQ (reference sequence). The CDR3 sequence: CASSTGLAGGGTGELFF. For the CDR3, the DNA is TGTGCCAGCAGCACCGGACTAGCGGGAGGGGGCACCGGGGAGCTGTTTTTT.

Many counts were recorded for this clonotype. The rearrangement links TRBV7-6 to TRBJ1-1; 8 bases fit TRBD1. J lost 4 bases, V lost 1 base, and 5 bases had no gene match. CDR1 and CDR2 (germline): SGHVS, FNYEAQ. The length of the CDR3 is 15 residues. For the CDR3, the DNA is TGTGCCAGCAGCTTAGGGACAGGGTCGAGCACTGAAGCTTTCTTT. As protein: CASSLGTGSSTEAFF.

This clonotype was seen only a few times. V is TRBV2 and J is TRBJ1-4; 9 bases match TRBD1. The trim removed 3 bases at V and 8 bases at J, leaving 7 bases unmatched. This CDR3 spans 15 amino acids. Germline lookup yields CDR1 SNHLY and CDR2 FYNNEI. CDR3 nucleotides: TGTGCCAGCAGTGAGTCCGGGACAGGGCAAGAAAAACTGTTTTTT. This translates into CASSESGTGQEKLFF.

This clonotype was counted ten times or more. CDR3 in DNA: TGTGCCAGCAGCTTATTTATGGGGGAGGGGGGTGAATACTCTGGAAACACCATATATTTT. Amino acids: CASSLFMGEGGEYSGNTIYF. V usage is TRBV7-2 and J usage is TRBJ1-3, with D possibly matching TRBD1 (6 bases). The CDR3 has 20 amino acids. In germline, CDR1 is SGHTA, CDR2 FQGNSA. Trimming left V 2 bases short and J 0 bases short, with 23 bases between.

This clonotype was counted at least ten times. The chain carries TRBV5-5 and TRBJ2-5; the D is unclear. Trimming took off 1 base at V and 1 base at J, with 5 bases between the two ends. Germline CDR1 and CDR2: SGHKS and YYEKEE (reference sequence). This CDR3 has 13 amino acids. This chain's CDR3 is CASSLFTQETQYF. CDR3 nucleotide sequence: TGTGCCAGCAGCTTGTTCACCCAAGAGACCCAGTACTTC.

This clonotype was detected a few times. V gene TRBV20-1 combines with J gene TRBJ2-5, with a weak D call TRBD1 (5 bases). CDR3 length equals 14 residues. V was shortened by 7 bases and J by 0 bases, with 15 bases between the two germline ends. Germline-derived CDR1 and CDR2 are DFQATT and SNEGSKA (reference sequence). CDR3 DNA: TGCAGTGTGGACGACAGAACAGACCAAGAGACCCAGTACTTC. Amino acids: CSVDDRTDQETQYF.

This clonotype has only a few counts. V and J are TRBV4-1 and TRBJ2-5, with D possibly TRBD1 on 5 matching bases. Between the trimmed V and J ends, which lost 0 bases and 14 bases, there was a span of 16 bases. CDR1 is MGHRA and CDR2 is YSYEKL in the germline V gene. The CDR3 length is 13 residues. As DNA, the CDR3 is TGCGCCAGCAGCCAAGATATTAACAGGCGCCGATACTTC. It translates to CASSQDINRRRYF.

This clonotype was counted ten times or more. The chain couples TRBV10-3 to TRBJ1-2; D unclear. V lost 2 bases and J lost 5, with 6 bases in between. Germline values: CDR1 ENHRY, CDR2 SYGVKD. This CDR3 is built from 12 residues. Here the CDR3 reads CAISEGVYGYTF. The CDR3 DNA sequence: TGTGCCATCAGTGAGGGGGTTTATGGCTACACCTTC.

The sample holds many counts of this clonotype. The V gene is TRBV25-1, the J gene TRBJ2-1, with TRBD1 matching 10 bases. CDR3 length: 14 amino acids. CDR1 and CDR2 (germline): MGHDK, SYGVNS. V was clipped by 4 bases and J by 9 bases; unmatched bases: 6. The CDR3 loop is CASSGDRGGGEQFF. The CDR3 DNA is TGTGCCAGCAGTGGGGACAGGGGAGGTGGTGAGCAGTTCTTC.

The chain has TRBV7-9 and TRBJ2-2, with D uncertain. Trimming shortened V by 6 bases and J by 3 bases, and 20 bases separated the two germline ends. This CDR3 spans 17 amino acids. CDR1 and CDR2 from the germline V gene are SEHNR and FQNEAQ (reference sequence). The CDR3 protein is CASSQPLRARDTGELFF. The CDR3 DNA reads as TGTGCCAGCAGTCAACCCTTAAGGGCTCGGGACACCGGGGAGCTGTTTTTT. Supplemented by reference TRBV7-9 and TRBJ2-2, the full variable domain reads DTGVSQNPRHKITKRGQNVTFRCDPISEHNRLYWYRQTLGQGPEFLTYFQNEAQLEKSRLLSDRFSAERPKGSFSTLEIQRTEQGDSAMYLCASSQPLRARDTGELFFGEGSRLTVL.

The chain uses TRBV6-6 and TRBJ2-2, with D perhaps assigned TRBD1 or TRBD2 (5 bases each). Trimming took off 4 bases at V and 0 bases at J, with 15 bases between the two ends. Germline V lookup: CDR1 MNHNY, CDR2 SVGAGI (reference sequence). The CDR3 totals 17 residues. The CDR3, as DNA: TGTGCCAGCAGTTTACGCTTCCGGGACGCGAACACCGGGGAGCTGTTTTTT. As protein: CASSLRFRDANTGELFF.

There are a few counts of this clonotype. The chain recombines TRBV20-1 with TRBJ1-4; 7 nucleotides line up with TRBD1. Germline-derived CDR1 and CDR2 are DFQATT and SNEGSKA (reference sequence). Trimming removed 2 bases from V and 8 bases from J; junction bases left unmatched: 11. The CDR3 sequence is 15 residues long. This CDR3 reads CSARNLDRDNEKLFF. In DNA, the CDR3 is TGCAGTGCTAGAAACCTCGACAGGGACAACGAAAAACTGTTTTTT.

The V and J genes are TRBV18 and TRBJ2-5, with a tentative D call TRBD2 (5 bases). V lost 3 bases and J lost 5, with 16 bases in between. Germline V gene sequence: CDR1 KGHSH, CDR2 LQKENI. This CDR3 spans 15 amino acids. In DNA, the CDR3 is TGTGCCAGCTCACCTTGGACCACGGCGGGTGAGACCCAGTACTTC. Protein product: CASSPWTTAGETQYF.

This clonotype was recorded at least ten times. The chain uses TRBV7-6 and TRBJ1-5; D unresolved. The CDR3 totals 14 residues. V lost 5 bases and J lost 8, with 16 bases in between. The germline gives CDR1 SGHVS, CDR2 FNYEAQ. CDR3 residues: CASSESGSREPQHF. The CDR3 DNA reads as TGTGCCAGCAGCGAGAGCGGATCAAGAGAGCCCCAGCATTTT.

This clonotype has a count of ten or more. V is TRBV6-6 and J is TRBJ2-7; a weak D match, TRBD1 (5 bases). CDR1 is MNHNY, CDR2 SVGAGI, per germline (reference sequence). Trimming shortened V by 6 bases and J by 2 bases, and 14 bases separated the two germline ends. The CDR3 extends over 14 amino acids. CDR3 sequence reads: CASSLRDRTYEQYF. Written as DNA, the CDR3 is TGTGCCAGCAGCTTGCGTGACAGAACCTACGAGCAGTACTTC.

This clonotype was recorded at least ten times. This chain joins TRBV12-3 or TRBV12-4 and TRBJ1-5; 9 bases line up with TRBD1. This CDR3 has 14 residues. V lost 4 bases, J lost 4 bases, and 2 bases stayed unmatched. CDR3 DNA sequence: TGTGCCAGCAGTTCGGGACAGGGAAATCAGCCCCAGCATTTT. Translated: CASSSGQGNQPQHF.

This clonotype showed up many times. The rearrangement joins TRBV28 to TRBJ1-2; a weak D match, TRBD1 (5 bases). V gave up 8 bases and J gave up 2 bases, with 15 bases separating them. In germline, CDR1 is MDHEN, CDR2 SYDVKM. The CDR3 has 14 residues. The CDR3 nucleotides are TGTGCCAGCTCGCCGGGGGGGAACAACTATGGCTACACCTTC. It encodes CASSPGGNNYGYTF.

In its sample, this clonotype was seen many times. The chain has TRBV28 and TRBJ1-5; D is unresolved. Germline V gives CDR1 MDHEN, CDR2 SYDVKM. This CDR3 is 14 amino acids long. Trimming cost V 6 bases and J 0 bases, with 9 bases left between them. CDR3 loop: CASSAQNSNQPQHF. The CDR3 region has the DNA TGTGCCAGCAGCGCCCAGAATAGCAATCAGCCCCAGCATTTT.